A single sample is the source of the 20 T cell receptor beta chains below, sequenced in a study of metastatic and nonmetastatic thyroid tumors. The entire patient cohort was treatment-naive prior to thyroid surgery. Through MiXCR, TCRdb re-clonotyped the PCR reads. The sample holds roughly 89,000 clones, around 12% seen once. Source material: tumor tissue. The source is a female donor with papillary thyroid cancer or a benign thyroid nodule (not recorded which). Some clones in this sample may be carry-over from other donors' samples.

This clone came up many times. The chain links TRBV2 to TRBJ2-7; no clear D. Trimming removed 6 bases at V and 7 bases at J, with 22 bases between. Germline-derived CDR1 and CDR2 are SNHLY and FYNNEI. There are 15 residues in the CDR3. CDR3 loop: CASRGRVPAAGEQYF. CDR3 nucleotide sequence: TGTGCCAGCAGGGGAAGGGTCCCCGCTGCCGGAGAGCAGTACTTC.

The sample holds many counts of this clone. CDR3 residues: CASRQGAFNEQFF. In nucleotides, the CDR3 is TGTGCCAGTAGACAGGGGGCGTTCAATGAGCAGTTCTTC. The chain carries TRBV19 and TRBJ2-1, with 9 bases fitting TRBD1. J was trimmed by 6 bases and V by 6 bases; bases with no gene match: 3. CDR3 length: 13 residues. Germline V CDR1 and CDR2: LNHDA, SQIVND (reference sequence).

This clone was seen many times. Since a much larger clone is just one base distant, this may be a read error. CDR3 sequence: CASSIGAGNSEAFF. DNA for the CDR3: TGTGCCAGTAGTATAGGGGCGGGGAACTCTGAAGCTTTCTTT. The genes are TRBV19 and TRBJ1-1; D not resolved. CDR1 and CDR2 from the germline V gene are LNHDA and SQIVND (reference sequence). There are 14 residues in the CDR3.

In this sample, this clone turned up many times. DNA of the CDR3: TGTGCCAGCAGCTTAGCCTCCGTCGGCCTTGACTGGCGGGGCAATGAGCAGTTCTTC. It specifies CASSLASVGLDWRGNEQFF. The chain recombines TRBV11-1 with TRBJ2-1, with D possibly matching TRBD2 (6 bases). The V end lost 0 bases, the J end lost 6 bases, and 24 bases lay between the germline ends. The CDR3 sequence is 19 residues long. CDR1 SGHAT and CDR2 FQDESV come from the germline V gene (reference sequence). Looking up the rest from reference TRBV11-1 and TRBJ2-1 gives the full variable domain: EAEVAQSPRYKITEKSQAVAFWCDPISGHATLYWYRQILGQGPELLVQFQDESVVDDSQLPKDRFSAERLKGVDSTLKIQPAELGDSAMYLCASSLASVGLDWRGNEQFFGPGTRLTVL.

This clone was picked up many times. Compared with germline, one end of the junction differs, possibly owing to a read error. Other nucleotide sequences from this sample produce the same CDR3. The rearrangement uses TRBV10-1 and TRBJ1-1, with D unresolved. Germline-derived CDR1 and CDR2 are WNHNN and SYGVQD (reference sequence). CDR3 length: 15 residues. In nucleotides, the CDR3 is TGCGCCAGCAGTGAGATCGATCGAGGGCTGACTGAGGCTTTCTTT. This encodes CASSEIDRGLTEAFF.

A word on this clone: A read error may be the cause here, since a much bigger clone is one base away. The same CDR3 arises from other DNA sequences in this sample as well. The rearrangement joins TRBV18 to TRBJ2-2; 7 bases line up with TRBD1. The CDR3 extends over 14 amino acids. CDR1 and CDR2 from the germline V gene are KGHSH and LQKENI. Losses at the gene ends were 3 bases for V and 7 bases for J; bases not matched to a gene: 5. Here the CDR3 reads CASSPQGQSGELFF. CDR3 nucleotides: TGTGCCAGCTCACCCCAGGGACAGAGCGGGGAGCTGTTTTTT.

Notes on this clone: At one of its ends the junction is not consistent with the germline gene, which may arise from a read error. The genes are TRBV6-6 and TRBJ2-1, with 13 nucleotides matching TRBD2. There are 18 residues in the CDR3. Germline V gene lookup returns CDR1 MNHNY and CDR2 SVGAGI (reference sequence). The CDR3 sequence is CASSYLRTSGSSYNDQLF. The CDR3 DNA reads as TGTGCCAGCAGTTACCTAAGGACTAGCGGGAGCTCCTACAATGATCAGCTCTTC.

This clone was recorded at least ten times. This chain uses TRBV30 with TRBJ1-3; D is uncertain. The ends were cut back, 6 bases at V and 0 bases at J, with 12 bases in the middle. This CDR3 is 14 amino acids long. The germline CDR1 and CDR2 sequences are GTSNPN and SVGIG (reference sequence). CDR3 region: CACMDGISGNTIYF. As DNA, the CDR3 is TGTGCCTGCATGGACGGAATCTCTGGAAACACCATATATTTT.

Comments on this clone: A much larger clone differs from this one at a single base, so this may be a read error. The J gene is TRBJ1-5, the V gene TRBV14, with D perhaps matching TRBD1 (5 bases). The CDR3 runs to 15 residues. Germline lookup yields CDR1 SGHDN and CDR2 FVKESK. V was shortened by 1 base and J by 3 bases, with 10 bases between the two germline ends. Written as DNA, the CDR3 is TGTGCCAGCAGCCAAGGGGGCGGTGACAATCAGCCCCAGCATTTT. Translated: CASSQGGGDNQPQHF.

This clone was seen ten or more times. The chain combines TRBV11-2 with TRBJ2-7; the match to TRBD1 covers 8 bases. The germline V gene encodes CDR1 SGHAT and CDR2 FQNNGV. V lost 0 bases and J lost 9; bases outside the gene matches: 7. The CDR3 length is 14 residues. Here the CDR3 DNA reads TGTGCCAGCAGCTTAGATAGGACAGGGAGCGGGCAGTACTTC. Its protein is CASSLDRTGSGQYF. Full variable domain (missing parts from reference TRBV11-2 and TRBJ2-7): EAGVAQSPRYKIIEKRQSVAFWCNPISGHATLYWYQQILGQGPKLLIQFQNNGVVDDSQLPKDRFSAERLKGVDSTLKIQPAKLEDSAVYLCASSLDRTGSGQYFGPGTRLTVT.

In this sample, this clone turned up a few times. One base away lies a much larger clone, so this may be a sequencing read error. The chain carries TRBV19 and TRBJ2-7; D gene unclear. This CDR3 is built from 11 residues. V was pared by 6 bases and J by 6 bases, with 9 bases between. CDR1 LNHDA and CDR2 SQIVND come from the germline V gene (reference sequence). As DNA, the CDR3 is TGTGCCAGTAGAGCCTCGTGCGAGCAGTACTTC. Translating it yields CASRASCEQYF. The complete variable domain, with remaining parts taken from reference TRBV19 and TRBJ2-7, reads DGGITQSPKYLFRKEGQNVTLSCEQNLNHDAMYWYRQDPGQGLRLIYYSQIVNDFQKGDIAEGYSVSREKKESFPLTVTSAQKNPTAFYLCASRASCEQYFGPGTRLTVT.

This clone was found many times. The J gene is TRBJ2-7, the V gene TRBV14; D may be TRBD1 (6 bases). Looked up from germline, CDR1 is SGHDN and CDR2 is FVKESK. V lost 8 bases, J lost 2 bases, and 19 bases lay in between. This CDR3 has 15 residues. The CDR3: CASHHGGSQTYEQYF. In nucleotides, the CDR3 is TGTGCCAGCCACCATGGGGGCAGCCAAACCTACGAGCAGTACTTC. Variable domain in full (rest from reference TRBV14 and TRBJ2-7): EAGVTQFPSHSVIEKGQTVTLRCDPISGHDNLYWYRRVMGKEIKFLLHFVKESKQDESGMPNNRFLAERTGGTYSTLKVQPAELEDSGVYFCASHHGGSQTYEQYFGPGTRLTVT.

Details on this clone: With a much larger clone just one base away, this may be a read error. V and J are TRBV28 and TRBJ1-5, with a weak D call TRBD1 (5 bases). The V end was cut by 3 bases, the J end by 6 bases, with 9 bases between. Germline V gene sequence: CDR1 MDHEN, CDR2 SYDVKM. The CDR3 covers 13 residues. The CDR3 protein is CASSFWGAQPQHF. For the CDR3, the DNA is TGTGCCAGCAGTTTTTGGGGCGCTCAGCCCCAGCATTTT. Looking up the rest from reference TRBV28 and TRBJ1-5 gives the full variable domain: DVKVTQSSRYLVKRTGEKVFLECVQDMDHENMFWYRQDPGLGLRLIYFSYDVKMKEKGDIPEGYSVSREKKERFSLILESASTNQTSMYLCASSFWGAQPQHFGDGTRLSIL.

As concerns this clone: This clone may be a read error of a much larger clone one base away. This chain links TRBV14 with TRBJ2-3; D is possibly TRBD2 (5 bases). Trimming stripped 1 base from V and 6 bases from J, with 8 bases between. The germline gives CDR1 SGHDN, CDR2 FVKESK. The CDR3 has 13 residues. CDR3 DNA: TGTGCCAGCAGCCAAGGCGGGTTTGATACGCAGTATTTT. It encodes CASSQGGFDTQYF.

This clone was counted ten times or more. The rearrangement uses TRBV25-1 and TRBJ1-2; D gene unclear. V shed 5 bases and J shed 2 bases, with 9 bases lying between them. The CDR3 spans 13 residues. The germline CDR1 and CDR2 sequences are MGHDK and SYGVNS. This chain's CDR3 is CASSRAGNYGYTF. In DNA form, the CDR3 reads TGTGCCAGCAGTAGGGCGGGAAACTATGGCTACACCTTC.

On this clone: Since a much larger clone is just one base distant, this may be a read error. V usage is TRBV4-1 and J usage is TRBJ2-1; D is unclear. Germline V lookup: CDR1 MGHRA, CDR2 YSYEKL. The CDR3 sequence is 16 residues long. Deletions cut 0 bases from V and 8 bases from J, with 17 bases between. In DNA form, the CDR3 reads TGCGCCAGCAGCCAAGATCAAAGCGTGAGTTGGGATGAGCAGTTCTTC. This encodes CASSQDQSVSWDEQFF.

This clone was found many times. The same CDR3 is also encoded by other DNA sequences in this sample. The chain employs TRBV4-2 and TRBJ1-5; no firm D call. The CDR3 extends over 13 amino acids. The V gene lost 0 bases and the J gene lost 6 bases, with 6 bases spanning the gap. From germline, CDR1 is LGHNA and CDR2 YNFKEQ. The CDR3 reads CASSQEVGQPQHF. The DNA for the CDR3 is TGTGCCAGCAGCCAAGAAGTAGGTCAGCCCCAGCATTTT.

The table lists this clone with a count of one. In nucleotides, the CDR3 is TGCGCCAGCAGCTTGTTATGTTGGACTGAAGCTTTCTTT. It translates to CASSLLCWTEAFF. The rearrangement joins TRBV5-1 to TRBJ1-1, with D unresolved. The CDR3 is 13 amino acids. Per germline, CDR1 SGHRS and CDR2 YFSETQ. V dropped 1 base and J dropped 5 bases, with 9 bases sitting between them.

This clone was seen ten or more times. The chain employs TRBV29-1 and TRBJ1-5; possibly TRBD1 for D (5 bases). Germline CDR1 SQVTM, CDR2 ANQGSEA. CDR3 size: 13 residues. V lost 4 bases, J lost 5 bases, and 12 bases lay in between. In nucleotides, the CDR3 is TGCAGCGTTGGGGGGACCCCGGATCAGCCCCAGCATTTT. It encodes CSVGGTPDQPQHF.

A note on this clone: A much larger clone lies one base from this, so it may be a read error. The J gene is TRBJ2-1, the V gene TRBV5-1; the D is unclear. Germline loops: CDR1 SGHRS, CDR2 YFSETQ. Trimming shortened V by 2 bases and J by 4 bases, and 10 bases separated the two germline ends. The CDR3 runs 14 residues. CDR3 DNA sequence: TGCGCCAGCAGCTTTCGTTGGTCTTACAATGAGCAGTTCTTC. It translates to CASSFRWSYNEQFF.